This T cell receptor (beta chain) comes out of a study of T cells in Graves' hyperthyroidism and ophthalmopathy. This CDR3 comprises 12 residues. V lost 1 base and J lost 15, with 17 bases in between. Germline V gene sequence: CDR1 DFQATT, CDR2 SNEGSKA (reference sequence). Note on this clonotype: What it binds is not known.

Criteria for exclusion of patients were uncontrolled infection, other autoimmune disease, pregnancy or lactation. Clinical symptoms, serum thyroxine and TRAb, thyroid ultrasound and orbital computed tomography together formed the diagnostic basis. Amplification of TCR beta CDR3 regions was performed using RNA transcripts as template. When the TCR CDR3 underwent first-round RT-PCR, the HTBI primer set was used. Each CDR3 protein is one row after TCRdb ran MiXCR on the multiplex PCR reads. The profile shows tens of thousands of distinct CDR3 sequences, around half of them singletons. Whole-study findings and limits: Ophthalmopathy was distinguished from stable hyperthyroidism by 13 V-J signatures.

This rearrangement joins TRBV20-1 to TRBJ2-3, with D possibly matching TRBD2 (7 bases). The sample was blood. The sequence derives from a man aged 40-49 years with Graves' ophthalmopathy. In nucleotides, the CDR3 is TGCAGTGCTAGAGGGGTTGCGGGGGCCGTATATTTT. It yields the protein CSARGVAGAVYF.